This T cell receptor (beta chain) was found in a study of graft-versus-host responses after intestinal transplantation. Study information: Recipients got multivisceral, liver-intestinal, or isolated intestinal transplants. The study, taken as a whole, reports: Subjects displaying graft-donor T cell macrochimerism possessed elevated graft-versus-host to host-versus-graft clonal ratios inside allografts. The authors found GvH clones in recipient marrow, some appearing first in ileum or blood.

Germline loops: CDR1 SGDLS, CDR2 YYNGEE. V was trimmed by 2 bases and J by 4 bases, leaving 12 bases between them. CDR3 length: 14 amino acids. As regards this clone: Its cognate antigen is unknown.

Assay used: immunoSEQ multiplex PCR; TCRdb lists only in-frame clones, some missing. Altogether about 97,000 clones are present, around 90% being singletons, with the ten largest covering roughly 15%. This chain links TRBV9 with TRBJ1-2; TRBD1 is a possible D gene (5 bases). This sample comprised PBMCs, obtained roughly 450 days after intestinal transplant. This clonotype was obtained from a human patient who received an intestinal transplant, so some T cells may come from the graft donor. This chain's CDR3 is CASSVQTEPYGYTF. The CDR3 region has the DNA TGTGCCAGCAGCGTCCAGACAGAGCCCTATGGCTACACCTTC. Full variable domain (remainder filled in from reference TRBV9 and TRBJ1-2): DSGVTQTPKHLITATGQRVTLRCSPRSGDLSVYWYQQSLDQGLQFLIQYYNGEERAKGNILERFSAQQFPDLHSELNLSSLELGDSALYFCASSVQTEPYGYTFGSGTRLTVV.